This entry describes one T cell receptor beta chain. No antigen is known for it. Germline trimming cut 5 bases from V and 5 bases from J; bases unmatched to any gene: 16. CDR1 is MNHEY and CDR2 is SMNVEV in the germline V gene (reference sequence). The CDR3 is 17 amino acids. The sample comes from a study of T cell responses to AZD1222 COVID-19 vaccine. The repertoire was sequenced with immunoSEQ multiplex PCR; TCRdb's copy has only in-frame clones and lacks some. The sample records around 95,000 clones, around 89% being singletons. Broader study findings: Targets within unmutated variant regions were reportedly found for nearly half of spike-specific TCRs. The breadth and depth of Spike-specific TCRs increased once two AZD1222 doses had been given.

The sequence was collected from an adult in good health. V gene TRBV27 combines with J gene TRBJ1-1; TRBD1 agrees at 8 bases. The sequencing used peripheral blood, collected on day 0 of AZD1222 vaccination. CDR3 sequence (DNA): TGTGCCAGCAGTCCACAAAGACAGGGGCCTAAGGCGACTGAAGCTTTCTTT. As protein: CASSPQRQGPKATEAFF.